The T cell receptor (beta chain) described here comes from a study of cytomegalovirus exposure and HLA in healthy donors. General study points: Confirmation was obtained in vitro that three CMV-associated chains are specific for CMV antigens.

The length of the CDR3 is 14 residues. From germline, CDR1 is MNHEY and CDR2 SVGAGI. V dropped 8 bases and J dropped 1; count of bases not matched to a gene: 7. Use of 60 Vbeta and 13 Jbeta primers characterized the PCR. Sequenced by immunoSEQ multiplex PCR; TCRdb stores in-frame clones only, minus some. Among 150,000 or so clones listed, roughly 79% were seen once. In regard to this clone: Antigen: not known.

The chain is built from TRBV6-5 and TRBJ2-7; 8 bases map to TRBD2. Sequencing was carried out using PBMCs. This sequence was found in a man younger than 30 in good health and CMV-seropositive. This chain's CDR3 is CASSSSGPSYEQYF. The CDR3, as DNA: TGTGCCAGCTCTTCTAGCGGGCCTTCCTACGAGCAGTACTTC.